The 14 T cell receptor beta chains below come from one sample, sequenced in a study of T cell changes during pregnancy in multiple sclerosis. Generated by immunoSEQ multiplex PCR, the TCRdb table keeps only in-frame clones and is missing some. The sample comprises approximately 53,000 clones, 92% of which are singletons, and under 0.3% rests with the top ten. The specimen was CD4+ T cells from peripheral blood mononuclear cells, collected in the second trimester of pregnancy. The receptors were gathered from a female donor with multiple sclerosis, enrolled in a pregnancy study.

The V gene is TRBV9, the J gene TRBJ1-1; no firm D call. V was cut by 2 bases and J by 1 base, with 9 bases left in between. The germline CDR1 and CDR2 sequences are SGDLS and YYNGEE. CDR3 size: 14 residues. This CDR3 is CASSVSGGNTEAFF. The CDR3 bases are TGTGCCAGCAGCGTCTCGGGAGGGAACACTGAAGCTTTCTTT. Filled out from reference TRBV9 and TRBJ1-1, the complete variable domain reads DSGVTQTPKHLITATGQRVTLRCSPRSGDLSVYWYQQSLDQGLQFLIQYYNGEERAKGNILERFSAQQFPDLHSELNLSSLELGDSALYFCASSVSGGNTEAFFGQGTRLTVV.

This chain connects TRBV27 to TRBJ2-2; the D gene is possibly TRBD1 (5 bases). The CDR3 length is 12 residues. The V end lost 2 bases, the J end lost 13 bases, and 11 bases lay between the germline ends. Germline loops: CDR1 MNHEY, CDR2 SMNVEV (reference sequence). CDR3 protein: CASSLTAGRLFF. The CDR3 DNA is TGTGCCAGCAGTTTAACGGCAGGGCGGCTGTTTTTT.

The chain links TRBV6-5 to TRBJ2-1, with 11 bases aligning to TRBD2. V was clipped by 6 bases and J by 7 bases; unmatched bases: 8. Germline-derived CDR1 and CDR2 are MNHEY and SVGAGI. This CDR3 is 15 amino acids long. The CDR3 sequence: CASSSLAGVGNEQFF. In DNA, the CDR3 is TGTGCCAGCAGCTCACTAGCGGGAGTTGGGAATGAGCAGTTCTTC.

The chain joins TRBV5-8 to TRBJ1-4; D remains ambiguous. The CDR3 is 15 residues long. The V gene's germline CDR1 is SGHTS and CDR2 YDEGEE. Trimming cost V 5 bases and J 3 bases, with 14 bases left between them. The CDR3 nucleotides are TGTGCCAGCAGTACCGACGGGAGCTCTAATGAAAAACTGTTTTTT. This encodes CASSTDGSSNEKLFF.

The CDR3 nucleotides read TGTGCCAGTAGTACCCAGGGGGCTGGGGCCAACGTCCTGACTTTC. The encoded protein is CASSTQGAGANVLTF. The genes are TRBV19 and TRBJ2-6; 7 positions match TRBD1. Germline-derived CDR1 and CDR2 are LNHDA and SQIVND (reference sequence). Germline trimming cut 4 bases from V and 2 bases from J; bases unmatched to any gene: 2. The length of the CDR3 is 15 residues.

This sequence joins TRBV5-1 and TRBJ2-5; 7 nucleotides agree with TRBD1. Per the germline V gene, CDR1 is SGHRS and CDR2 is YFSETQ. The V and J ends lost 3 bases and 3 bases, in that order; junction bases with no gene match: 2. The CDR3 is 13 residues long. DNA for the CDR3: TGCGCCAGCAGCTATGGGACAGAAGAGACCCAGTACTTC. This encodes CASSYGTEETQYF.

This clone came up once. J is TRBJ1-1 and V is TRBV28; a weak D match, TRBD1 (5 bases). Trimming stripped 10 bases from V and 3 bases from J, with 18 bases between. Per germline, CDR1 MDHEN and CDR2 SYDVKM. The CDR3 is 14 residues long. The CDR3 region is CATKGAGIHTEAFF. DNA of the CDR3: TGTGCCACCAAAGGGGCAGGGATTCACACTGAAGCTTTCTTT. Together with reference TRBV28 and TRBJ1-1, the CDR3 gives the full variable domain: DVKVTQSSRYLVKRTGEKVFLECVQDMDHENMFWYRQDPGLGLRLIYFSYDVKMKEKGDIPEGYSVSREKKERFSLILESASTNQTSMYLCATKGAGIHTEAFFGQGTRLTVV.

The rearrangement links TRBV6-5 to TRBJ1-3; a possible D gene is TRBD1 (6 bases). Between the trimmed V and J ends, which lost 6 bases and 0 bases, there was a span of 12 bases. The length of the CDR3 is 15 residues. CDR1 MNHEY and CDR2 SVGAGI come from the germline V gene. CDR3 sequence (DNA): TGTGCCAGCAGATCGACAGGTTTCTCTGGAAACACCATATATTTT. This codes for CASRSTGFSGNTIYF.

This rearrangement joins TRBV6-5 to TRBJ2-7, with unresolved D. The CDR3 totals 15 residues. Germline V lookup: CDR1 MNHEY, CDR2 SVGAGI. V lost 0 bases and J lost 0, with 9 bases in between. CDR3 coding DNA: TGTGCCAGCAGTTACTCTAGAGACAACTCCTACGAGCAGTACTTC. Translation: CASSYSRDNSYEQYF.

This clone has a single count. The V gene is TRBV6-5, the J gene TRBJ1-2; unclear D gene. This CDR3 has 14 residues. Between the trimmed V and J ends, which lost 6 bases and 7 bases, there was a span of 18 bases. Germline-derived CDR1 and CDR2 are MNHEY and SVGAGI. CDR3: CASSPMGGLGGYTF. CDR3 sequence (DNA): TGTGCCAGCAGCCCCATGGGAGGGTTGGGTGGCTACACCTTC.

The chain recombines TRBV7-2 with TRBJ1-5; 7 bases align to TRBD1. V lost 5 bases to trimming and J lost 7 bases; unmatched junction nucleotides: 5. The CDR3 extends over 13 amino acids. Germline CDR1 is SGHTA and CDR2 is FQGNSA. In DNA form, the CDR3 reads TGTGCCAGCAGCCGACAGGGAGGACAGCCCCAGCATTTT. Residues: CASSRQGGQPQHF.

As DNA, the CDR3 is TGTGCCAGTAGCCAGTCCTACGAGCAGTACTTC. Its translation: CASSQSYEQYF. The V gene is TRBV19, the J gene TRBJ2-7; D unclear. Between the trimmed V and J ends, which lost 6 bases and 1 base, there was a span of 4 bases. CDR3 length equals 11 residues. In germline, CDR1 is LNHDA, CDR2 SQIVND (reference sequence).

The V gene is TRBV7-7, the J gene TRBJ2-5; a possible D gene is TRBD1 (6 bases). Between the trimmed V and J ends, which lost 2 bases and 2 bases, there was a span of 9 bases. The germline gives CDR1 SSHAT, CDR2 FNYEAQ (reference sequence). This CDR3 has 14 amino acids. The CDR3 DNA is TGTGCCAGCAGCTTATCGACAGGACAAGAGACCCAGTACTTC. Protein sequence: CASSLSTGQETQYF. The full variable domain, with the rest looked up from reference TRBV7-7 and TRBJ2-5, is GAGVSQSPRYKVTKRGQDVTLRCDPISSHATLYWYQQALGQGPEFLTYFNYEAQPDKSGLPSDRFSAERPEGSISTLTIQRTEQRDSAMYRCASSLSTGQETQYFGPGTRLLVL.

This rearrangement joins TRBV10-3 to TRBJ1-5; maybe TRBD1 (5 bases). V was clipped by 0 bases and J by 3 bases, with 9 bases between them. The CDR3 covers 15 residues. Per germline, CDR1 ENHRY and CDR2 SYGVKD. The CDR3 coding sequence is TGTGCCATCAGTGAGTCCGACAGCAACAATCAGCCCCAGCATTTT. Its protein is CAISESDSNNQPQHF.